The rows below give T cell receptor beta chains drawn from one sample of a study of beta chain features in type 1 diabetes. Assay: immunoSEQ multiplex PCR; the TCRdb copy retains only in-frame clones and omits some. The sample holds over 150,000 clones, just over 8% seen once. Sequenced input: central memory CD4+ T cells from blood. The origin of the receptors is a woman aged 18 to 35 with type 1 diabetes. Each CDR3 is given with its conserved first and last residue. The order of the fields is J gene, V gene, clone size, D gene, CDR3 length, CDR3 protein, CDR3 DNA. The D gene is left open where the match is weak. Clone size appears in some rows only: once, few, many, or a class for an expanded clone.

j_call: TRBJ1-1; v_call: TRBV11-3; clone_size: many; d_call: NA; cdr3_length: 13; cdr3_aa: CASSSGVNTEAFF; cdr3_nt: TGTGCCAGCAGCTCGGGGGTTAACACTGAAGCTTTCTTT
j_call: TRBJ1-2; v_call: TRBV7-2; clone_size: NA; d_call: TRBD1; cdr3_length: 15; cdr3_aa: CASSRRDREGYGYTF; cdr3_nt: TGTGCCAGCAGCCGCCGGGACAGGGAAGGGTATGGCTACACCTTC
j_call: TRBJ2-1; v_call: TRBV19; clone_size: few; d_call: NA; cdr3_length: 15; cdr3_aa: CASSIRSMSYNEQFF; cdr3_nt: TGTGCCAGTAGTATTCGGTCTATGTCCTACAATGAGCAGTTCTTC
j_call: TRBJ2-5; v_call: TRBV21-1; clone_size: many; d_call: NA; cdr3_length: 15; cdr3_aa: CASSIRREREETQYF; cdr3_nt: TGTGCCAGCAGCATTAGACGGGAGAGGGAGGAGACCCAGTACTTC
j_call: TRBJ2-3; v_call: TRBV5-4; clone_size: NA; d_call: TRBD2; cdr3_length: 16; cdr3_aa: CASSQDRLANTDTQYF; cdr3_nt: TGTGCCAGCAGCCAAGATCGACTAGCCAACACAGATACGCAGTATTTT
j_call: TRBJ2-3; v_call: TRBV29-1; clone_size: NA; d_call: NA; cdr3_length: 15; cdr3_aa: CSVGGGDRSTDTQYF; cdr3_nt: TGCAGCGTTGGGGGAGGGGACAGGAGCACAGATACGCAGTATTTT
j_call: TRBJ2-1; v_call: TRBV28; clone_size: NA; d_call: TRBD2; cdr3_length: 16; cdr3_aa: CASSPIPAGGGNEQFF; cdr3_nt: TGTGCCAGCAGTCCCATTCCAGCGGGAGGCGGTAATGAGCAGTTCTTC
j_call: TRBJ1-1; v_call: TRBV2; clone_size: few; d_call: NA; cdr3_length: 13; cdr3_aa: CATTLGVGLEAFF; cdr3_nt: TGTGCCACGACACTCGGCGTCGGCCTTGAAGCTTTCTTT
j_call: TRBJ2-3; v_call: TRBV7-2; clone_size: medium-sized; d_call: NA; cdr3_length: 12; cdr3_aa: CASSLSIGTQYF; cdr3_nt: TGTGCCAGCAGCTTATCTATCGGTACGCAGTATTTT
j_call: TRBJ2-1; v_call: TRBV27; clone_size: few; d_call: TRBD2; cdr3_length: 17; cdr3_aa: CASSPTSGSGRWHEQFF; cdr3_nt: TGTGCCAGCAGTCCAACCTCGGGTAGCGGGAGATGGCATGAGCAGTTCTTC
j_call: TRBJ2-1; v_call: TRBV5-5; clone_size: NA; d_call: NA; cdr3_length: 13; cdr3_aa: CASSLRARDEQFF; cdr3_nt: TGTGCCAGCAGCTTAAGGGCGAGGGATGAGCAGTTCTTC
j_call: TRBJ1-1; v_call: TRBV15; clone_size: few; d_call: NA; cdr3_length: 14; cdr3_aa: CATSRTLPNTEAFF; cdr3_nt: TGTGCCACCAGCAGAACCCTACCGAACACTGAAGCTTTCTTT
j_call: TRBJ1-2; v_call: TRBV10-3; clone_size: NA; d_call: TRBD1; cdr3_length: 13; cdr3_aa: CAIAGTGDGGYTF; cdr3_nt: TGTGCCATCGCCGGGACAGGGGACGGCGGCTACACCTTC
j_call: TRBJ2-7; v_call: TRBV5-6; clone_size: few; d_call: TRBD1; cdr3_length: 15; cdr3_aa: CASSLGDRVTYEQYF; cdr3_nt: TGTGCCAGCAGCTTGGGGGACAGGGTGACCTACGAGCAGTACTTC
j_call: TRBJ1-5; v_call: TRBV7-2; clone_size: NA; d_call: NA; cdr3_length: 15; cdr3_aa: CASSLGRDTYQPQHF; cdr3_nt: TGTGCCAGCAGCTTAGGACGGGACACCTATCAGCCCCAGCATTTT
j_call: TRBJ2-1; v_call: TRBV18; clone_size: NA; d_call: TRBD1; cdr3_length: 16; cdr3_aa: CASSSDFLDRANEQFF; cdr3_nt: TGTGCCAGCTCATCTGATTTTTTGGACAGGGCGAATGAGCAGTTCTTC
j_call: TRBJ2-1; v_call: TRBV6-5; clone_size: few; d_call: TRBD2; cdr3_length: 16; cdr3_aa: CASSYDGTSSYNEQFF; cdr3_nt: TGTGCCAGCAGTTACGACGGGACTAGCTCTTACAATGAGCAGTTCTTC
j_call: TRBJ2-1; v_call: TRBV2; clone_size: NA; d_call: NA; cdr3_length: 16; cdr3_aa: CASSGRGLSSYNEQFF; cdr3_nt: TGTGCCAGCAGTGGACGGGGACTTAGCTCCTACAATGAGCAGTTCTTC
j_call: TRBJ1-5; v_call: TRBV11-3; clone_size: few; d_call: NA; cdr3_length: 14; cdr3_aa: CASSLGAGGWPQHF; cdr3_nt: TGTGCCAGCAGCTTAGGAGCAGGTGGATGGCCCCAGCATTTT
j_call: TRBJ1-4; v_call: TRBV18; clone_size: few; d_call: NA; cdr3_length: 14; cdr3_aa: CASSTGGLDEKLFF; cdr3_nt: TGTGCCAGCTCAACGGGGGGACTCGACGAAAAACTGTTTTTT
j_call: TRBJ2-1; v_call: TRBV7-2; clone_size: NA; d_call: TRBD1; cdr3_length: 15; cdr3_aa: CASRSDRGRENEQFF; cdr3_nt: TGTGCCAGCAGGTCTGACAGGGGGCGCGAAAATGAGCAGTTCTTC
j_call: TRBJ2-3; v_call: TRBV4-1; clone_size: few; d_call: TRBD2; cdr3_length: 16; cdr3_aa: CASSQVDGGSTDTQYF; cdr3_nt: TGCGCCAGCAGCCAAGTTGACGGGGGGTCCACCGATACGCAGTATTTT
j_call: TRBJ2-3; v_call: TRBV7-2; clone_size: few; d_call: TRBD2; cdr3_length: 15; cdr3_aa: CASTLRAGGTDTQYF; cdr3_nt: TGTGCCAGCACCTTACGGGCGGGGGGCACAGATACGCAGTATTTT
j_call: TRBJ2-7; v_call: TRBV6-1; clone_size: few; d_call: NA; cdr3_length: 12; cdr3_aa: CASRDTSYEQYF; cdr3_nt: TGTGCCAGCAGGGACACCTCCTACGAGCAGTACTTC
j_call: TRBJ2-2; v_call: TRBV9; clone_size: few; d_call: TRBD2; cdr3_length: 17; cdr3_aa: CASSVGLAGANTGELFF; cdr3_nt: TGTGCCAGCAGCGTAGGGTTAGCGGGGGCGAACACCGGGGAGCTGTTTTTT
j_call: TRBJ2-5; v_call: TRBV4-2; clone_size: few; d_call: TRBD1; cdr3_length: 15; cdr3_aa: CASSQEGQGGETQYF; cdr3_nt: TGTGCCAGCAGCCAAGAGGGACAGGGGGGAGAGACCCAGTACTTC
j_call: TRBJ2-7; v_call: TRBV7-2; clone_size: few; d_call: NA; cdr3_length: 13; cdr3_aa: CASSLAEDGEQYF; cdr3_nt: TGTGCCAGCAGCTTAGCAGAGGATGGCGAGCAGTACTTC
j_call: TRBJ2-1; v_call: TRBV5-5; clone_size: many; d_call: TRBD2; cdr3_length: 15; cdr3_aa: CASSEGLAQIGEQFF; cdr3_nt: TGTGCCAGCAGTGAGGGACTAGCACAAATAGGGGAGCAGTTCTTC
j_call: TRBJ1-1; v_call: TRBV11-2; clone_size: few; d_call: NA; cdr3_length: 13; cdr3_aa: CASSWQANTEAFF; cdr3_nt: TGTGCCAGCAGCTGGCAGGCGAACACTGAAGCTTTCTTT
j_call: TRBJ2-1; v_call: TRBV6-6; clone_size: many; d_call: TRBD1; cdr3_length: 14; cdr3_aa: CASRAGTGGNEQFF; cdr3_nt: TGTGCCAGCAGAGCCGGGACAGGCGGCAATGAGCAGTTCTTC
j_call: TRBJ1-2; v_call: TRBV29-1; clone_size: NA; d_call: TRBD1; cdr3_length: 16; cdr3_aa: CSAVRETGGANYGYTF; cdr3_nt: TGCAGCGCGGTTCGGGAGACAGGGGGCGCCAACTATGGCTACACCTTC
j_call: TRBJ2-7; v_call: TRBV7-8; clone_size: NA; d_call: TRBD1; cdr3_length: 14; cdr3_aa: CASSLGTGSNEQYF; cdr3_nt: TGTGCCAGCAGCTTAGGGACAGGGAGCAACGAGCAGTACTTC
j_call: TRBJ2-2; v_call: TRBV11-2; clone_size: NA; d_call: NA; cdr3_length: 16; cdr3_aa: CASSLAWGANTGELFF; cdr3_nt: TGTGCCAGCAGCTTAGCCTGGGGCGCGAACACCGGGGAGCTGTTTTTT
j_call: TRBJ2-1; v_call: TRBV5-1; clone_size: NA; d_call: NA; cdr3_length: 17; cdr3_aa: CASSLPSVSSGYNEQFF; cdr3_nt: TGCGCCAGCAGCCTCCCGTCGGTTAGCTCGGGTTACAATGAGCAGTTCTTC
j_call: TRBJ2-7; v_call: TRBV7-2; clone_size: NA; d_call: TRBD2; cdr3_length: 16; cdr3_aa: CASSLGGAGGRGEQYF; cdr3_nt: TGTGCCAGCAGCTTAGGGGGAGCGGGGGGGCGGGGCGAGCAGTACTTC
j_call: TRBJ1-4; v_call: TRBV6-1; clone_size: NA; d_call: NA; cdr3_length: 14; cdr3_aa: CASSVQSTNEKLFF; cdr3_nt: TGTGCCAGCAGTGTTCAGTCAACTAATGAAAAACTGTTTTTT
j_call: TRBJ1-6; v_call: TRBV19; clone_size: few; d_call: NA; cdr3_length: 16; cdr3_aa: CASRLITGSGNSPLHF; cdr3_nt: TGTGCCAGTAGGCTCATTACAGGTTCGGGCAATTCACCCCTCCACTTT
j_call: TRBJ2-7; v_call: TRBV7-8; clone_size: few; d_call: TRBD2; cdr3_length: 13; cdr3_aa: CASSLGSGLEQYF; cdr3_nt: TGTGCCAGCAGCTTAGGTAGCGGGCTCGAGCAGTACTTC
j_call: TRBJ2-1; v_call: TRBV9; clone_size: few; d_call: TRBD1; cdr3_length: 15; cdr3_aa: CASSEGQGTYNEQFF; cdr3_nt: TGTGCCAGCAGCGAGGGACAGGGAACCTACAATGAGCAGTTCTTC
j_call: TRBJ1-1; v_call: TRBV5-1; clone_size: NA; d_call: TRBD1; cdr3_length: 14; cdr3_aa: CASSSRQGNTEAFF; cdr3_nt: TGCGCCAGCAGCTCAAGACAGGGTAACACTGAAGCTTTCTTT
j_call: TRBJ2-7; v_call: TRBV6-6; clone_size: few; d_call: TRBD2; cdr3_length: 14; cdr3_aa: CASSRLAKPYEQYF; cdr3_nt: TGTGCCAGCAGTCGACTAGCGAAACCCTACGAGCAGTACTTC
j_call: TRBJ2-1; v_call: TRBV18; clone_size: once; d_call: TRBD1; cdr3_length: 16; cdr3_aa: CASSSGTGGSYNEQFF; cdr3_nt: TGTGCCAGCTCATCCGGTACAGGGGGCTCTTACAATGAGCAGTTCTTC
j_call: TRBJ2-5; v_call: TRBV6-1; clone_size: NA; d_call: NA; cdr3_length: 15; cdr3_aa: CASSEFTGTQETQYF; cdr3_nt: TGTGCCAGCAGTGAATTTACGGGAACCCAAGAGACCCAGTACTTC
j_call: TRBJ2-5; v_call: TRBV11-2; clone_size: NA; d_call: NA; cdr3_length: 15; cdr3_aa: CASSNLGLGEETQYF; cdr3_nt: TGTGCCAGCAGCAACCTGGGACTGGGGGAGGAGACCCAGTACTTC
j_call: TRBJ2-3; v_call: TRBV5-1; clone_size: few; d_call: TRBD2; cdr3_length: 14; cdr3_aa: CASGIAGDADTQYF; cdr3_nt: TGCGCCAGCGGCATAGCGGGAGACGCAGATACGCAGTATTTT
j_call: TRBJ2-5; v_call: TRBV29-1; clone_size: few; d_call: TRBD1; cdr3_length: 13; cdr3_aa: CSGIQGVQETQYF; cdr3_nt: TGCAGCGGAATACAGGGGGTCCAAGAGACCCAGTACTTC